This TCR beta chain comes out of a study of identical twins. V was shortened by 4 bases and J by 7 bases, with 8 bases between the two germline ends. CDR3 length: 13 amino acids. CDR1 is MNHEY and CDR2 is SVGAGI in the germline V gene. TCRdb passed the 5' RACE reads through MiXCR, listing each CDR3 protein once. The sample lists some 560,000 distinct CDR3 sequences, more than 9% occurring once. This clonotype was counted a few times. The data were also submitted as part of a second study, on yellow fever vaccine responses in identical twins.

The V and J genes are TRBV6-5 and TRBJ1-6; D is unclear. What was sequenced was PBMCs. The TCR originated in a woman between 18 and 30 years old in good health. This chain's CDR3 is CASSSGSNSPLHF. The CDR3 DNA follows: TGTGCCAGCAGTTCGGGATCAAATTCACCCCTCCACTTT.